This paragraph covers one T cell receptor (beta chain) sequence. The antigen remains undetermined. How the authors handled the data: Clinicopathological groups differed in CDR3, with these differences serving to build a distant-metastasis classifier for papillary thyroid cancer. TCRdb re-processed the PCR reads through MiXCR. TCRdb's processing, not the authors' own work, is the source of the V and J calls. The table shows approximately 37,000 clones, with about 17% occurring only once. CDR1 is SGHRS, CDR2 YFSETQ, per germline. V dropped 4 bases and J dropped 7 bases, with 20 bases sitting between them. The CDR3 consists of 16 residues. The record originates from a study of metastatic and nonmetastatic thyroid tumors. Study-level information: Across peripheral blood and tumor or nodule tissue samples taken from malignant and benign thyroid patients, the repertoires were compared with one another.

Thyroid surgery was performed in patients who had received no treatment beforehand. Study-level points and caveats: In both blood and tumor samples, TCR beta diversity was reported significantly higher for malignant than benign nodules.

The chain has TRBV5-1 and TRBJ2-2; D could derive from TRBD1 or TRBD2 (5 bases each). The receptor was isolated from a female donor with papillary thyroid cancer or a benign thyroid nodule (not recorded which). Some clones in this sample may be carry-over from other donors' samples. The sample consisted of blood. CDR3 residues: CASSPGWRVGVGELFF. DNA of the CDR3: TGCGCCAGCAGCCCGGGGTGGAGAGTGGGGGTCGGGGAGCTGTTTTTT.